This T cell receptor beta chain was captured in a study of blood T cell repertoires in COVID-19. Sequenced by immunoSEQ multiplex PCR; TCRdb stores in-frame clones only, minus some. The sample holds over 200,000 clones, about 88% seen once. Unmatched junction bases numbered 9, after V lost 4 bases and J lost 3 bases. CDR1 is KGHDR, CDR2 SFDVKD, per germline. This CDR3 comprises 17 residues. The sequence came from a woman aged 40 to 55 who had recovered from COVID-19. Sequencing was performed on peripheral blood. V usage is TRBV24-1 and J usage is TRBJ2-2; TRBD2 matches 8 bases. This CDR3 is CATSDPPGGRYTGELFF. CDR3 nucleotide sequence: TGTGCCACCAGTGACCCCCCGGGGGGGCGATACACCGGGGAGCTGTTTTTT.